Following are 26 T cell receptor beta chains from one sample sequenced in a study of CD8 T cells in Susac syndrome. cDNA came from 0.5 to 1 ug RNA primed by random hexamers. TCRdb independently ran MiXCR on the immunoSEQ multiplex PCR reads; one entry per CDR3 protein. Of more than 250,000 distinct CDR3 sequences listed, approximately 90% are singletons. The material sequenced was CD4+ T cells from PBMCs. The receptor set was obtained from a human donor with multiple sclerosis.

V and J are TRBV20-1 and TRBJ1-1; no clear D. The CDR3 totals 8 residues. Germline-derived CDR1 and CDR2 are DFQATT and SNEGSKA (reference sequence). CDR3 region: CRVREAFF. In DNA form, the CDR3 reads TGCAGGGTTAGGGAAGCTTTCTTT.

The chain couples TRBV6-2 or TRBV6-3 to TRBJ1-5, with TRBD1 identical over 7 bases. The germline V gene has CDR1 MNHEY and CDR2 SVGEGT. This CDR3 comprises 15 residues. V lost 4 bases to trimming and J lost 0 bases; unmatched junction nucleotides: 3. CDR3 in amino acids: CASSWTGHSNQPQHF. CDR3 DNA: TGTGCCAGCAGTTGGACAGGACATAGCAATCAGCCCCAGCATTTT.

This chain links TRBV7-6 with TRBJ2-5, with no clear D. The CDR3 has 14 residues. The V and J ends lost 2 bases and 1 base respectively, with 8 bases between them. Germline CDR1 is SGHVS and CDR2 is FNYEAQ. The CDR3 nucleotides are TGTGCCAGCAGCTTATCAACGATCCAAGAGACCCAGTACTTC. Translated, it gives CASSLSTIQETQYF.

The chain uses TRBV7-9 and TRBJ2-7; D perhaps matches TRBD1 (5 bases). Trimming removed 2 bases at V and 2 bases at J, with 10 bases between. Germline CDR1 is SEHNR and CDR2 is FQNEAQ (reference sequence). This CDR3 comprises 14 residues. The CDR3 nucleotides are TGTGCCAGCAGCTTATCAGGGCAGGCCTACGAGCAGTACTTC. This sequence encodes CASSLSGQAYEQYF.

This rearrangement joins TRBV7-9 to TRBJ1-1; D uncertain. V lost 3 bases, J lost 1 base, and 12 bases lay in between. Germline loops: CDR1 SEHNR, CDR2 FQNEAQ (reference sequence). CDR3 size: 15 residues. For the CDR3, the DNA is TGTGCCAGCAGCTTCACCCCGGTTGGGAACACTGAAGCTTTCTTT. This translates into CASSFTPVGNTEAFF.

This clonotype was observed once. The CDR3 coding sequence is TGTGCCAGCAGTAAACCGGACAGGGGCCACAATCAGCCCCAGCATTTT. Translated: CASSKPDRGHNQPQHF. The rearrangement joins TRBV6-6 to TRBJ1-5; 9 nucleotides align to TRBD1. Per the germline V gene, CDR1 is MNHNY and CDR2 is SVGAGI (reference sequence). V dropped 5 bases and J dropped 3; count of bases not matched to a gene: 8. The CDR3 is 16 amino acids.

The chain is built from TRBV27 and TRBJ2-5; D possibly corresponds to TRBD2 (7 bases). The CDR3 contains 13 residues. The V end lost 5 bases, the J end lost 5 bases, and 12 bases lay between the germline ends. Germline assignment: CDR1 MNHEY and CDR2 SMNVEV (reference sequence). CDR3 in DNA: TGTGCCAGCAGTAACAGGGAGGGGGAGACCCAGTACTTC. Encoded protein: CASSNREGETQYF.

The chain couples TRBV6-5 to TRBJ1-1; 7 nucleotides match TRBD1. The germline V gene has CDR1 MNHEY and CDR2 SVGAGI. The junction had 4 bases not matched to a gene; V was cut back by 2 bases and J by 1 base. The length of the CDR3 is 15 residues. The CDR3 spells CASSYVGTANTEAFF. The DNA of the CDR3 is TGTGCCAGCAGTTACGTTGGGACAGCGAACACTGAAGCTTTCTTT.

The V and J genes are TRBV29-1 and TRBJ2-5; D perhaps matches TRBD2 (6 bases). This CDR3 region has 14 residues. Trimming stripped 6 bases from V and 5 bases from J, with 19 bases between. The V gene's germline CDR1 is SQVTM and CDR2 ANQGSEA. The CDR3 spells CSVALGGIGETQYF. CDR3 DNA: TGCAGCGTCGCCTTAGGCGGGATCGGGGAGACCCAGTACTTC.

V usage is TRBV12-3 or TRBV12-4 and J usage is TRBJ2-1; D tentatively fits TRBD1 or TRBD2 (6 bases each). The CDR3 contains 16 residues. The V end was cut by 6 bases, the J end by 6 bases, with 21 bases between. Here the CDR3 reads CASRRGRGHLLNEQFF. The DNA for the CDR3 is TGTGCCAGCAGGAGGGGCCGGGGGCACCTCCTCAATGAGCAGTTCTTC.

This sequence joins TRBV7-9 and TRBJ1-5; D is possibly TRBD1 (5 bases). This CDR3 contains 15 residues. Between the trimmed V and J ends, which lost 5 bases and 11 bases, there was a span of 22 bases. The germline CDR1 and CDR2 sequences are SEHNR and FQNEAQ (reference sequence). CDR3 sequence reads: CASSPSQAGGMAQHF. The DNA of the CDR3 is TGTGCCAGCAGCCCTTCACAGGCGGGGGGGATGGCCCAGCATTTT.

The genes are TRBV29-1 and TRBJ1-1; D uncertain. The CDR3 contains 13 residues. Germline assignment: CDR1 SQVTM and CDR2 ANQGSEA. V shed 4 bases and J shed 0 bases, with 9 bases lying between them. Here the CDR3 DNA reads TGCAGCGTTGTAAGGCGAATGAACACTGAAGCTTTCTTT. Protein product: CSVVRRMNTEAFF.

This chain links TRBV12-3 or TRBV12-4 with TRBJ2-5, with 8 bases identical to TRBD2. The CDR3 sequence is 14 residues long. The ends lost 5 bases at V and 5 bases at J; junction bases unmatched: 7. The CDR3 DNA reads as TGTGCCAGCAGTCGCCGAGGCGGGGGGGAGACCCAGTACTTC. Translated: CASSRRGGGETQYF.

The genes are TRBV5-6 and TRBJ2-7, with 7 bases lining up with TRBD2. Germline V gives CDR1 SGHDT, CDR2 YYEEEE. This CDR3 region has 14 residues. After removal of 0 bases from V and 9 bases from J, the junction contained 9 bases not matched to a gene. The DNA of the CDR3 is TGTGCCAGCAGCTTGGAAGGACTAGGGTCACGGCAGTACTTC. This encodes CASSLEGLGSRQYF.

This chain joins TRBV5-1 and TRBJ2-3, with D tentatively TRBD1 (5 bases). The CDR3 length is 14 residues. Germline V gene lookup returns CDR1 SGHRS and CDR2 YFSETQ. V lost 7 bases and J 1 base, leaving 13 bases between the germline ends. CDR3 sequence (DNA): TGCGCCAGCGGACCAGGGCCGGGCACAGATACGCAGTATTTT. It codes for CASGPGPGTDTQYF.

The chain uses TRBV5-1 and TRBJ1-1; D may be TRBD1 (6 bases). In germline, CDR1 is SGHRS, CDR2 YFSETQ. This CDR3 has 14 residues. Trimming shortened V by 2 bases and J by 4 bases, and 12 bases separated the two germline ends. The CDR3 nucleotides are TGCGCCAGCAGCTTAGGGGGGGACGGCACTGAAGCTTTCTTT. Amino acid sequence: CASSLGGDGTEAFF.

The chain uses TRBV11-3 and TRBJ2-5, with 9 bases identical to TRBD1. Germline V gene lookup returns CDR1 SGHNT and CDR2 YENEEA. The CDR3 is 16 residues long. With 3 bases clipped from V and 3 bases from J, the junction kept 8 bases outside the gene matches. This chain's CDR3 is CASSFGLRDREETQYF. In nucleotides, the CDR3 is TGTGCCAGCAGCTTCGGACTCCGGGACAGGGAAGAGACCCAGTACTTC.

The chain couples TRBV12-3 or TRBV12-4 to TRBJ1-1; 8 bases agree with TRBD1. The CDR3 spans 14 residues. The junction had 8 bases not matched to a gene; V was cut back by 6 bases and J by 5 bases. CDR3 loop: CASRPRGRRTEAFF. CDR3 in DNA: TGTGCCAGCAGACCCAGGGGGCGGAGGACTGAAGCTTTCTTT.

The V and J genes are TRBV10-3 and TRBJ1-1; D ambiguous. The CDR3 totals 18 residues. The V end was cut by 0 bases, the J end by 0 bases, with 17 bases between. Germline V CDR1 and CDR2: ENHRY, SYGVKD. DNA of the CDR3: TGTGCCATCAGTGAGTCTCCCGAGATGGTAACCATGAACACTGAAGCTTTCTTT. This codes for CAISESPEMVTMNTEAFF.

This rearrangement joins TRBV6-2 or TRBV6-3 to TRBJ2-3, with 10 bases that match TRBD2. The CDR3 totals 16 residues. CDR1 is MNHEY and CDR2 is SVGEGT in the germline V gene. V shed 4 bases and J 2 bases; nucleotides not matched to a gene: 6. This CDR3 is CASSLRTSGHTDTQYF. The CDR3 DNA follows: TGTGCCAGCAGTTTAAGGACTAGCGGCCACACAGATACGCAGTATTTT.

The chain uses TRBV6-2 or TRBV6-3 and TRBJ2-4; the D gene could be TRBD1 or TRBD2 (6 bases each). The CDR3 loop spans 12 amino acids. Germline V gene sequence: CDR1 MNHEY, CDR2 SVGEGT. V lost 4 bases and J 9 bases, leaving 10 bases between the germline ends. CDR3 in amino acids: CASSSRGAIQYF. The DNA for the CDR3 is TGTGCCAGCAGTTCGAGGGGGGCCATTCAGTACTTC.

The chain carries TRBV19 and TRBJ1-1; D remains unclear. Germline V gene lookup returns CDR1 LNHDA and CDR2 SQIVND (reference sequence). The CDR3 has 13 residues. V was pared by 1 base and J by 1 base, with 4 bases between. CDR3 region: CASSIGANTEAFF. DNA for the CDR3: TGTGCCAGTAGTATAGGGGCGAACACTGAAGCTTTCTTT.

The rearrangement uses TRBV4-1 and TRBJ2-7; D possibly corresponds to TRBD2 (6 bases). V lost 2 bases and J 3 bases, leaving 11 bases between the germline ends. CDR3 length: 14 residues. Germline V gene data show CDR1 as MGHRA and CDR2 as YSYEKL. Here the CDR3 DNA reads TGCGCCAGCAGCCAAACCCTAGCGAGCTACGAGCAGTACTTC. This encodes CASSQTLASYEQYF.

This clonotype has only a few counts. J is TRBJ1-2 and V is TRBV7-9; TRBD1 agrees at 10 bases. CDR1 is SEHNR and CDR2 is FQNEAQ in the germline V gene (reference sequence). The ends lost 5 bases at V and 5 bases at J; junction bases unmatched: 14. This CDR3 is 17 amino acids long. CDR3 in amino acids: CASSLTRLTGGSYGYTF. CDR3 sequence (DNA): TGTGCCAGCAGCCTTACCAGGTTGACAGGGGGCTCTTATGGCTACACCTTC.

CDR3 region: CASSPPGGEDHYNEQFF. CDR3 nucleotides: TGTGCCAGCTCACCACCAGGAGGAGAGGATCACTACAATGAGCAGTTCTTC. The chain couples TRBV18 to TRBJ2-1; possibly TRBD2 for D (5 bases). CDR3 length equals 17 residues. Germline CDR1 and CDR2: KGHSH and LQKENI. Trimming took 0 bases from V and 3 from J, leaving 15 bases between them.

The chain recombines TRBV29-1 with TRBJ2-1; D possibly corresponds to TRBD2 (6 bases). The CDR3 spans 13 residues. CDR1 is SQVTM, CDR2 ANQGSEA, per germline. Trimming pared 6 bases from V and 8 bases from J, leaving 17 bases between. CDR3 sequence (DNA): TGCAGCGTAGCTTTTTTGGCTAGCGATGAGCAGTTCTTC. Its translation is CSVAFLASDEQFF.